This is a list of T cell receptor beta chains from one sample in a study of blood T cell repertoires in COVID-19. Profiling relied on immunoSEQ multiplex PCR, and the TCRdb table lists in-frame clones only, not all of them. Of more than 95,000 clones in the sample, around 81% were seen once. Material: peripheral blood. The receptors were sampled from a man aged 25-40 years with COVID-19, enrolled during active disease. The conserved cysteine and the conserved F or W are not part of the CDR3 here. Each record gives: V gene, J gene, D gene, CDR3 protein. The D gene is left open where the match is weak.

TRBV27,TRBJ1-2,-,ASSFGAYYGYT
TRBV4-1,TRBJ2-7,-,ASSQDRGFEQY
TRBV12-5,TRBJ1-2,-,ASGAQGNGFGGYT
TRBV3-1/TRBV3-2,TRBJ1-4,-,ASSAPGFDNEKLF
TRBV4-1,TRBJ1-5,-,ASSQGGGNSNQPQH
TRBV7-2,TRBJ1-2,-,ASTDSFLYGYT
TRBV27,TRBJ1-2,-,ASSLGQGYGYT
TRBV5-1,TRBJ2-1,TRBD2,ASSTSGGYNEQF
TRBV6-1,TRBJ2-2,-,ASSVARTGELF
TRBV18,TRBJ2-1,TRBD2,ASSPWETAGAKRSYNEQF
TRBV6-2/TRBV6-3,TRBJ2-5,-,ASSYVGGHETQY
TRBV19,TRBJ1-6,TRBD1,ASSAKDRGPPLH